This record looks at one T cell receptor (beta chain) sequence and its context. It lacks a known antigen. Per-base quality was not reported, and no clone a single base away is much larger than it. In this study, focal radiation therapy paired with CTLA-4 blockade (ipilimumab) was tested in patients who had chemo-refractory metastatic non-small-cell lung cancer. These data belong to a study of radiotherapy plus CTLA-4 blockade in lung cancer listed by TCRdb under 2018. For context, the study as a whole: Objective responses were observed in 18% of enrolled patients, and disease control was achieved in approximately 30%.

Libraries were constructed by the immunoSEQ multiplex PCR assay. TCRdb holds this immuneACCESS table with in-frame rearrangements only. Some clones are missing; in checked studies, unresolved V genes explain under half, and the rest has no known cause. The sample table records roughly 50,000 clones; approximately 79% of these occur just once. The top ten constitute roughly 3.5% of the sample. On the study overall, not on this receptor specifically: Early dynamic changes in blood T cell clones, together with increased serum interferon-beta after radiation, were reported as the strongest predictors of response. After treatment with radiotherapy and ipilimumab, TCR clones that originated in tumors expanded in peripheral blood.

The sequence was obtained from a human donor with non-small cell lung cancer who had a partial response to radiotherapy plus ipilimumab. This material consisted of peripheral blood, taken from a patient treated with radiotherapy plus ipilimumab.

CDR3 region: CASSLAGTGGTDTQYF. The sequenced DNA is TGTGCCAGCAGCTTGGCCGGGACAGGGGGCACAGATACGCAGTATTTT. The chain is encoded by TRBV5-6 joined to TRBJ2-3; 10 bases in the junction line up with TRBD1. CDR1 and CDR2 are drawn from the germline V gene: SGHDT, YYEEEE. Ends trimmed: V by 0 bases, J by 1 base; bases unmatched to a gene: 2. Reading from cysteine to phenylalanine, the CDR3 counts 16 amino acids. Only the CDR3 DNA is retained, 48 bases long and in frame from the first base.